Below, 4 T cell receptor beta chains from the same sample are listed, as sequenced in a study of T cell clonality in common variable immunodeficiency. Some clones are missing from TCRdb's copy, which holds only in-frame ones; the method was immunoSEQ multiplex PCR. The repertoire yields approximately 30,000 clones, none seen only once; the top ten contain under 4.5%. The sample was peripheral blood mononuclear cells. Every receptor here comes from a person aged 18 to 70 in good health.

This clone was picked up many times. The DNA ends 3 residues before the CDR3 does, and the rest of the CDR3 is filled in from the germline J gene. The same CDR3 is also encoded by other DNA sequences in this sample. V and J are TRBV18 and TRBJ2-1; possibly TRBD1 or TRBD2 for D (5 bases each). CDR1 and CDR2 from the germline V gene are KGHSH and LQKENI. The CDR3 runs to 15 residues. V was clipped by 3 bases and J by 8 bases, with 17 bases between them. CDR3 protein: CASSPASARGDEQFF. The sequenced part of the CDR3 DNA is TGTGCCAGCTCACCGGCTTCGGCCCGAGGGGATGAG.

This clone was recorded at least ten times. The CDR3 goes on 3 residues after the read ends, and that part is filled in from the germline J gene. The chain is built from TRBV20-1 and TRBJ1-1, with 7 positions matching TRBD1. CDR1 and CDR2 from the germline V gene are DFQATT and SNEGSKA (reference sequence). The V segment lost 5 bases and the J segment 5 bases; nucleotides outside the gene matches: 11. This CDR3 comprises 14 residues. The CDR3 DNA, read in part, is TGCAGTGCTTATCTACAGGGGTATCGGACTGAA. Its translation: CSAYLQGYRTE. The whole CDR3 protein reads CSAYLQGYRTEAFF.

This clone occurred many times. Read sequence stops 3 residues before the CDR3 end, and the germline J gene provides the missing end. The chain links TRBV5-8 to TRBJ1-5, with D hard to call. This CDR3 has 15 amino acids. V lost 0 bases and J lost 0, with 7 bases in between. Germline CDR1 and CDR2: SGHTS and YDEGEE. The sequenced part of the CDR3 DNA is TGTGCCAGCAGCTTGGGGCGGATTAGCAATCAGCCC. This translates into CASSLGRISNQP. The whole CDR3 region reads CASSLGRISNQPQHF. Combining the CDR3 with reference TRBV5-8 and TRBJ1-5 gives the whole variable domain EAGVTQSPTHLIKTRGQQATLRCSPISGHTSVYWYQQALGLGLQFLLWYDEGEERNRGNFPPRFSGRQFPNYSSELNVNALELEDSALYLCASSLGRISNQPQHFGDGTRLSIL.

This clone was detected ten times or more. The CDR3 bases that were read are TGTGCCACAGGGACTGGGCCCAGCTCCTACAATGAG. Encoded protein: CATGTGPSSYNE. The whole CDR3 region reads CATGTGPSSYNEQFF. The rearrangement joins TRBV19 to TRBJ2-1, with D maybe TRBD2 (6 bases). Sequencing ends 3 residues short of the CDR3 end; the germline J gene provides the rest. This CDR3 is built from 15 residues. Germline V gives CDR1 LNHDA, CDR2 SQIVND (reference sequence). Between the trimmed V and J ends, which lost 10 bases and 0 bases, there was a span of 16 bases.